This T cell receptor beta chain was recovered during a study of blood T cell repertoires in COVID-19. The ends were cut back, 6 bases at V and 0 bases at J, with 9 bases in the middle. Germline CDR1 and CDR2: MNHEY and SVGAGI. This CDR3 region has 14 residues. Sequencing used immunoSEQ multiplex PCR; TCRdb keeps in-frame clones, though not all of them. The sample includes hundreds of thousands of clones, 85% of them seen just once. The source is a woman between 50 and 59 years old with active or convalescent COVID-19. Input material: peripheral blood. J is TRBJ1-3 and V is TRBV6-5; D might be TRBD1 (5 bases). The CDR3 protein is CASRSGGSGNTIYF. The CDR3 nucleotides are TGTGCCAGCAGATCGGGGGGCTCTGGAAACACCATATATTTT.